The clone carrying this T cell receptor (beta chain) occurred a few times. This record comes from a study of shared clonotypes between healthy human individuals. Produced via immunoSEQ multiplex PCR; TCRdb's table is partial and in-frame only. In the table there are roughly 110,000 clones, approximately 70% of which are singletons. The sample was memory CD8+ T cells sorted from blood. Indicated subset: CD45RO+ cells pooled with CCR7-negative TemRA cells. This receptor was identified in a woman in her 30s in good health.

CDR3 sequence (DNA): TGTGCCAGCAGCTTAGGCGGAGGGACTAATGAAAAACTGTTTTTT. Translated, it gives CASSLGGGTNEKLFF. The rearrangement links TRBV11-2 to TRBJ1-4; D gene ambiguous. Germline loops: CDR1 SGHAT, CDR2 FQNNGV. The CDR3 runs to 15 residues. Trimming left V 1 base short and J 2 bases short, with 8 bases between.